The 22 T cell receptor beta chains below all came from one sample that was sequenced in a study of chemoradiotherapy in HPV16-positive cancers. Method: immunoSEQ multiplex PCR; TCRdb's copy keeps in-frame clones and lacks some. Altogether about 14,000 clones are present, approximately 91% being singletons, with the ten largest covering roughly 2.5%. This specimen consisted of blood, obtained from a patient who underwent chemoradiotherapy. These receptors all stem from a human donor with HPV-associated anogenital cancer.

The V and J genes are TRBV10-2 and TRBJ2-7, with TRBD1 identical over 7 bases. Germline V gene data show CDR1 as WSHSY and CDR2 as SAAADI. The CDR3 length is 14 residues. Trimming cost V 10 bases and J 0 bases; bases outside gene matches: 9. This CDR3 reads CATSSTGTSYEQYF. DNA for the CDR3: TGCGCCACCTCATCGACAGGGACCTCCTACGAGCAGTACTTC.

The genes are TRBV6-1 and TRBJ1-5, with D possibly TRBD1 on 5 matching bases. The germline CDR1 and CDR2 sequences are MNHNS and SASEGT. The length of the CDR3 is 15 residues. With 4 bases removed from V and 2 bases from J, the gap between germline ends came to 12 bases. CDR3 DNA sequence: TGTGCCAGCAGTGGGCGGGGGGTACGCAATCAGCCCCAGCATTTT. Its protein is CASSGRGVRNQPQHF.

This clone was counted a single time. The genes are TRBV4-2 and TRBJ2-1, with 9 bases fitting TRBD2. This CDR3 contains 14 residues. Trimming took 6 bases from V and 0 from J; bases not matched to a gene: 0. Germline V gene lookup returns CDR1 LGHNA and CDR2 YNFKEQ. The CDR3 DNA reads as TGTGCCAGCAGGCGGGGGGGCTCCTACAATGAGCAGTTCTTC. It codes for CASRRGGSYNEQFF.

The chain recombines TRBV4-1 with TRBJ2-5, with 12 positions matching TRBD2. Per germline, CDR1 MGHRA and CDR2 YSYEKL. CDR3 size: 17 residues. V lost 1 base and J lost 5; bases outside the gene matches: 8. CDR3 sequence: CASSQAASGGALETQYF. The CDR3 nucleotides are TGCGCCAGCAGCCAAGCGGCTAGCGGGGGGGCTTTGGAGACCCAGTACTTC.

The rearrangement joins TRBV4-2 to TRBJ2-2, with D unresolved. The germline V and J ends were trimmed by 0 bases and 0 bases, with 8 bases remaining between them. CDR1 and CDR2 from the germline V gene are LGHNA and YNFKEQ. The CDR3 has 16 amino acids. The CDR3 nucleotides read TGTGCCAGCAGCCAAGAGGCATCCTCGAACACCGGGGAGCTGTTTTTT. This encodes CASSQEASSNTGELFF.

The chain is built from TRBV6-6 and TRBJ1-2; perhaps TRBD1 as D (6 bases). CDR3 length equals 11 residues. With 10 bases removed from V and 7 bases from J, the gap between germline ends came to 13 bases. Germline loops: CDR1 MNHNY, CDR2 SVGAGI (reference sequence). CDR3 DNA sequence: TGTGCCACAAACAGGGTTGGTGGCTACACCTTC. This encodes CATNRVGGYTF.

The chain joins TRBV5-1 to TRBJ1-1, with D tentatively TRBD1 (5 bases). This CDR3 has 14 residues. Trimming took off 2 bases at V and 5 bases at J, with 13 bases between the two ends. Per germline, CDR1 SGHRS and CDR2 YFSETQ. DNA of the CDR3: TGCGCCAGCAGCTTCGGACTCCGGGGGACTGAAGCTTTCTTT. Translated: CASSFGLRGTEAFF.

The chain combines TRBV6-4 with TRBJ2-3; 8 positions match TRBD2. The CDR3 loop spans 15 amino acids. V lost 2 bases, J lost 5 bases, and 6 bases stayed unmatched. CDR1 MRHNA and CDR2 SNTAGT come from the germline V gene. As DNA, the CDR3 is TGTGCCAGCAGTGACGTCGGGGGGGCCGGAGATACGCAGTATTTT. Protein sequence: CASSDVGGAGDTQYF.

This clone occurred once. The chain carries TRBV7-9 and TRBJ2-7, with 8 bases aligning to TRBD2. The V and J ends lost 5 bases and 10 bases, in that order; junction bases with no gene match: 10. This CDR3 spans 13 amino acids. The germline V gene encodes CDR1 SEHNR and CDR2 FQNEAQ (reference sequence). The CDR3 spells CASSGYAGGVQYF. The CDR3 region has the DNA TGTGCCAGCAGCGGTTACGCGGGGGGCGTCCAGTACTTC.

The chain carries TRBV30 and TRBJ1-5; no clear D gene. CDR3 length equals 13 residues. The germline V and J ends were trimmed by 1 base and 0 bases, with 4 bases remaining between them. Germline-derived CDR1 and CDR2 are GTSNPN and SVGIG (reference sequence). The CDR3 DNA follows: TGTGCCTGGAGTGGGGGTAGCAATCAGCCCCAGCATTTT. Translated, it gives CAWSGGSNQPQHF.

The rearrangement links TRBV30 to TRBJ1-3, with D possibly being TRBD1 (6 bases). Deletions cut 4 bases from V and 1 base from J, with 11 bases between. Per the germline V gene, CDR1 is GTSNPN and CDR2 is SVGIG (reference sequence). The CDR3 consists of 14 residues. DNA of the CDR3: TGTGCCTGGAACAGGGTCGGGTCTGGAAACACCATATATTTT. Translated: CAWNRVGSGNTIYF.

The V and J genes are TRBV2 and TRBJ1-2; perhaps TRBD1 as D (5 bases). The germline CDR1 and CDR2 sequences are SNHLY and FYNNEI. This CDR3 has 15 amino acids. V was cut by 1 base and J by 5 bases, with 14 bases left in between. The CDR3: CASSEVGRVDYGYTF. The CDR3 bases are TGTGCCAGCAGTGAAGTAGGCAGGGTTGATTATGGCTACACCTTC.

This chain connects TRBV9 to TRBJ2-5; D is ambiguous. The end of the DNA is better explained by TRBJ2-7, so the J call may be wrong. This CDR3 has 16 residues. Germline CDR1 and CDR2: SGDLS and YYNGEE. The CDR3 reads CASSPLPEILSYEQYF. The CDR3 DNA reads as TGTGCCAGCAGCCCCCTCCCTGAGATTCTCTCCTACGAGCAGTACTTC.

This clone was seen only once. The chain employs TRBV10-2 and TRBJ2-7, with D hard to call. The CDR3 is made up of 14 amino acids. CDR1 is WSHSY and CDR2 is SAAADI in the germline V gene. Trimming shortened V by 2 bases and J by 0 bases, and 8 bases separated the two germline ends. The CDR3 sequence: CASSEGKISYEQYF. The CDR3 DNA follows: TGCGCCAGCAGTGAGGGGAAAATCTCCTACGAGCAGTACTTC.

The chain uses TRBV15 and TRBJ1-4; D is possibly TRBD1 (5 bases). Trimming removed 5 bases from V and 5 bases from J, with 9 bases in between. The CDR3 consists of 13 residues. The germline V gene encodes CDR1 LNHNV and CDR2 YYDKDF (reference sequence). The CDR3, as DNA: TGTGCCACCAGCCTGGGGGGAAATGAAAAACTGTTTTTT. The encoded protein is CATSLGGNEKLFF.

Comments on this clone: One junction end does not reproduce the germline sequence, and a read error may be involved. This chain joins TRBV6-5 and TRBJ2-5; D may be TRBD2 (6 bases). The CDR3 is 14 amino acids. Germline V gene lookup returns CDR1 MNHEY and CDR2 SVGAGI. The CDR3 DNA reads TGTGCCAGCAGTTATAACGGGGGTAAAGAGATCCAGTACTTC. Translation gives CASSYNGGKEIQYF.

J is TRBJ2-1 and V is TRBV6-6, with a weak D call TRBD2 (5 bases). The CDR3 consists of 16 residues. Germline V gene sequence: CDR1 MNHNY, CDR2 SVGAGI (reference sequence). The germline V and J ends were trimmed by 6 bases and 4 bases, with 19 bases remaining between them. The DNA of the CDR3 is TGTGCCAGCAGCTACCTTGAAGGAGGCCTATACAATGAGCAGTTCTTC. Translation gives CASSYLEGGLYNEQFF.

This rearrangement joins TRBV7-2 to TRBJ2-2, with D tentatively TRBD2 (7 bases). Germline lookup yields CDR1 SGHTA and CDR2 FQGNSA. V was shortened by 7 bases and J by 3 bases, with 18 bases between the two germline ends. The CDR3 extends over 16 amino acids. The CDR3 sequence is CASIATGGLYTGELFF. CDR3 in DNA: TGTGCCAGCATCGCCACGGGGGGCCTATACACCGGGGAGCTGTTTTTT.

This chain uses TRBV5-1 with TRBJ2-3; D not certain. CDR1 is SGHRS, CDR2 YFSETQ, per germline. The V end was cut by 1 base, the J end by 2 bases, with 8 bases between. This CDR3 comprises 14 residues. The CDR3 region is CASSLQPTTDTQYF. The DNA of the CDR3 is TGCGCCAGCAGCTTGCAACCGACCACAGATACGCAGTATTTT.

In its sample, this clone was seen once. This chain connects TRBV6-1 to TRBJ1-5, with a tentative D call TRBD1 (6 bases). The CDR3 contains 15 residues. The V end was cut by 6 bases, the J end by 1 base, with 13 bases between. Per the germline V gene, CDR1 is MNHNS and CDR2 is SASEGT. The CDR3 DNA sequence: TGTGCCAGCAGGACACAGGGTACAAGCAATCAGCCCCAGCATTTT. Residues: CASRTQGTSNQPQHF.

V gene TRBV6-5 combines with J gene TRBJ1-3, with D possibly TRBD1 on 6 matching bases. The V end lost 6 bases, the J end lost 0 bases, and 9 bases lay between the germline ends. The CDR3 spans 14 residues. Per germline, CDR1 MNHEY and CDR2 SVGAGI. The CDR3 spells CASSRTDSGNTIYF. The CDR3, as DNA: TGTGCCAGCAGCCGGACAGACTCTGGAAACACCATATATTTT.

The chain couples TRBV6-5 to TRBJ2-7, with 8 bases aligning to TRBD1. This CDR3 comprises 16 residues. Trimming cost V 0 bases and J 5 bases; bases outside gene matches: 9. Germline-derived CDR1 and CDR2 are MNHEY and SVGAGI. CDR3 nucleotide sequence: TGTGCCAGCAGTTACTCGATGGCCAGGGGGCGAAACGAGCAGTACTTC. This sequence encodes CASSYSMARGRNEQYF.